These T cell receptor beta chains were read from a single sample in a study of T cells after yellow fever vaccination. One entry per CDR3 protein results from TCRdb running MiXCR on the 5' RACE reads. This sample yields under 150,000 distinct CDR3 sequences, of which roughly 8.2% are seen a single time; about 0.73% belongs to the top ten. Source: CD4+ T cells sorted from PBMCs, taken 5 days after the yellow fever booster vaccination. Receptor source: a man aged 25 to 40 who received the YFV17D yellow fever vaccine. The CDR3 runs from the conserved cysteine through the conserved F or W. Fields, in order: J gene, V gene, clone size, D gene, CDR3 protein, CDR3 DNA. D genes are given only for firm matches. Some rows mark clone size as missing; the rest say once, few, many or name a class of expanded clone.

>TRBJ2-5|TRBV28|many|-
CAISLGYREETQYF
TGTGCCATATCCTTAGGTTATAGAGAAGAGACCCAGTACTTC
>TRBJ2-5|TRBV7-8|-|-
CASSRTRSGETQYF
TGTGCCAGCAGTCGTACTAGAAGTGGAGAGACCCAGTACTTC
>TRBJ2-7|TRBV6-4|many|-
CASPRAGSNEQYF
TGTGCCAGCCCAAGGGCCGGCAGCAACGAGCAGTACTTC
>TRBJ2-1|TRBV5-1|many|TRBD2
CASSSGTSRGNEQFF
TGCGCCAGCAGCAGCGGGACTAGCAGGGGCAATGAGCAGTTCTTC
>TRBJ2-2|TRBV7-2|many|-
CASSPRTRATGELFF
TGTGCCAGCAGCCCCCGTACACGAGCTACCGGGGAGCTGTTTTTT
>TRBJ2-1|TRBV5-4|few|TRBD2
CASRPGTKDEQFF
TGTGCCAGCAGACCCGGGACTAAGGATGAGCAGTTCTTC
>TRBJ2-3|TRBV11-3|many|-
CASSLLSGDTQYF
TGTGCCAGCAGCTTGCTATCGGGAGATACGCAGTATTTT
>TRBJ2-2|TRBV7-9|once|-
CASSLVAGLNTGELFF
TGTGCCAGCAGCTTAGTTGCGGGGCTTAACACCGGGGAGCTGTTTTTT
>TRBJ2-5|TRBV29-1|many|-
CSVLDGGIIWTQYF
TGCAGCGTTCTGGACGGTGGAATCATATGGACCCAGTACTTC
>TRBJ2-1|TRBV15|many|-
CATSSVNDNEQFF
TGTGCCACCAGCAGTGTTAATGACAATGAGCAGTTCTTC
>TRBJ2-1|TRBV10-2|many|-
CASRQELPLGNEQFF
TGCGCCAGCCGTCAGGAACTTCCTTTGGGGAATGAGCAGTTCTTC
>TRBJ2-7|TRBV20-1|many|-
CSASSQLSRPSF
TGCAGTGCTAGTAGCCAGCTTAGCAGACCATCGTTC
>TRBJ2-7|TRBV4-1|many|TRBD2
CASSQDGSGFTTYEQYF
TGCGCCAGCAGCCAAGACGGTAGCGGGTTTACCACTTACGAGCAGTACTTC
>TRBJ2-1|TRBV9|many|TRBD2
CASSVSSGVNEQFF
TGTGCCAGCAGCGTAAGTAGCGGGGTCAATGAGCAGTTCTTC
>TRBJ2-3|TRBV20-1|many|TRBD1
CSARTGRTDTQYF
TGCAGTGCAAGGACAGGGCGCACAGATACGCAGTATTTT
>TRBJ1-5|TRBV5-1|-|TRBD1
CASSRAGGSNQPQHF
TGCGCCAGCAGCAGGGCAGGGGGTAGCAATCAGCCCCAGCATTTT
>TRBJ2-2|TRBV5-1|many|-
CASTLTPRGTGELFF
TGCGCCAGTACTTTGACACCCCGAGGCACCGGGGAGCTGTTTTTT
>TRBJ1-2|TRBV20-1|-|TRBD1
CSARHITGDRGYTF
TGCAGTGCTAGGCATATCACAGGGGATCGGGGCTACACCTTC
>TRBJ2-3|TRBV7-2|many|TRBD2
CASRTSGSTRDTQYF
TGTGCCAGCAGGACTAGCGGAAGCACCCGAGATACGCAGTATTTT
>TRBJ2-3|TRBV20-1|few|-
CSASRLRTEPKGDTQYF
TGCAGTGCTAGCCGTTTAAGAACGGAACCGAAAGGGGATACGCAGTATTTT
>TRBJ2-1|TRBV10-3|many|-
CAISESSSDDNEQFF
TGTGCCATCAGTGAGTCTTCTAGCGATGACAATGAGCAGTTCTTC
>TRBJ1-2|TRBV7-2|-|TRBD1
CASSDRGRDGYTF
TGTGCCAGCAGCGACAGGGGGAGGGATGGCTACACCTTC
>TRBJ1-1|TRBV9|many|TRBD1
CASSTGQGMNTEAFF
TGTGCCAGCAGCACGGGACAGGGGATGAACACTGAAGCTTTCTTT
>TRBJ2-1|TRBV28|many|-
CASSLSRTEQFF
TGTGCCAGCAGTCTCTCCCGGACTGAGCAGTTCTTC
>TRBJ2-3|TRBV7-2|many|TRBD2
CASSLRGGSTDTQYF
TGTGCCAGCAGCTTACGGGGGGGCTCCACAGATACGCAGTATTTT
>TRBJ2-1|TRBV28|few|-
CATWVRVDEQFF
TGTGCCACCTGGGTCCGGGTGGATGAGCAGTTCTTC
>TRBJ2-2|TRBV24-1|many|-
CATGGPGELFF
TGTGCCACCGGAGGACCCGGGGAGCTGTTTTTT
>TRBJ1-2|TRBV27|-|TRBD1
CASSSLGQGHNYGYTF
TGTGCCAGCAGTTCCCTCGGACAGGGACATAACTATGGCTACACCTTC
>TRBJ2-3|TRBV19|many|TRBD2
CASRKFGTSGSSSTDTQYF
TGTGCCAGTAGGAAATTCGGGACTAGCGGGAGTTCAAGTACAGATACGCAGTATTTT
>TRBJ2-7|TRBV5-1|many|TRBD1
CASSRDPGTGNYEQYF
TGCGCCAGCAGCCGGGATCCCGGGACAGGGAACTACGAGCAGTACTTC
>TRBJ2-3|TRBV29-1|-|-
CSVEPTGSVTQYF
TGCAGCGTTGAACCTACAGGGTCGGTTACGCAGTATTTT
>TRBJ2-1|TRBV6-2/TRBV6-3|few|-
CASRKAGVYEQFF
TGTGCCAGCAGGAAAGCTGGGGTCTATGAGCAGTTCTTC
>TRBJ2-3|TRBV7-2|many|TRBD2
CASSLVAGGNTQYF
TGTGCCAGCAGCTTAGTGGCGGGAGGTAATACGCAGTATTTT
>TRBJ2-5|TRBV4-1|many|TRBD2
CASSLTGLVAETQYF
TGCGCCAGCAGCCTGACGGGACTAGTAGCAGAGACCCAGTACTTC
>TRBJ2-5|TRBV20-1|many|-
CSASGGGWLETQYF
TGCAGTGCTTCCGGAGGGGGTTGGTTAGAGACCCAGTACTTC
>TRBJ2-5|TRBV7-2|many|TRBD2
CASSSGLAGGETQYF
TGTGCCAGCAGCTCAGGACTAGCGGGAGGTGAGACCCAGTACTTC
>TRBJ1-1|TRBV6-1|many|-
CASNPSGQGNTEAFF
TGTGCCAGCAACCCTTCTGGGCAGGGGAACACTGAAGCTTTCTTT
>TRBJ2-7|TRBV7-2|many|-
CASSLAPYEQYF
TGTGCCAGCAGCTTAGCACCTTACGAGCAGTACTTC
>TRBJ2-1|TRBV28|many|TRBD1
CASSYRDRGNNEQFF
TGTGCCAGCAGTTATCGGGACAGGGGAAACAATGAGCAGTTCTTC
>TRBJ2-3|TRBV20-1|many|-
CSADHQLISTDTQYF
TGCAGTGCGGACCATCAGTTGATTAGCACAGATACGCAGTATTTT
>TRBJ2-1|TRBV10-3|many|TRBD1
CAVRQGVNEQFF
TGTGCCGTCCGACAGGGGGTCAATGAGCAGTTCTTC
>TRBJ2-7|TRBV20-1|many|TRBD2
CSARGTSGRYEQYF
TGCAGTGCTAGAGGAACTAGCGGGAGGTACGAGCAGTACTTC
>TRBJ2-7|TRBV27|many|-
CASSLTPVRYEQYF
TGTGCCAGCAGTTTAACCCCTGTACGGTACGAGCAGTACTTC
>TRBJ2-3|TRBV10-1|many|TRBD2
CASSGGLAGTDTQYF
TGCGCCAGCAGTGGGGGACTAGCGGGCACAGATACGCAGTATTTT
>TRBJ2-7|TRBV18|many|TRBD1
CASSQDRGLYEQYF
TGTGCCAGCTCTCAGGACAGGGGGCTATACGAGCAGTACTTC
>TRBJ2-5|TRBV7-9|many|-
CASSTWTVEETQYF
TGTGCCAGCAGCACCTGGACAGTAGAAGAGACCCAGTACTTC
>TRBJ1-1|TRBV20-1|many|-
CSARDWDEGGNTEAFF
TGCAGTGCTAGAGATTGGGACGAGGGAGGGAACACTGAAGCTTTCTTT